This is a list of T cell receptor beta chains from one sample in a study of cytomegalovirus exposure and HLA in healthy donors. Assay used: immunoSEQ multiplex PCR; TCRdb lists only in-frame clones, some missing. The sample consists of fewer than 100,000 clones, roughly 76% of them appearing once. The specimen was PBMCs. These receptors were collected from a man aged 35 to 55 in good health and CMV-seronegative. Each CDR3 is given with its conserved first and last residue. A D gene is named only where the DNA matches it firmly. Rows may omit the clone size; those that give it use once, few, many or a size class.

size: -; length: 15; D: TRBD2; V: TRBV10-3; J: TRBJ2-7; DNA: TGTGCCATCAGTCGAGCGGCGGGAGCGGGATACGAGCAGTACTTC; CDR3: CAISRAAGAGYEQYF
size: -; length: 15; D: TRBD2; V: TRBV7-9; J: TRBJ2-5; DNA: TGTGCCAGCAGCACCCGACTAGCGGCTCAAGAGACCCAGTACTTC; CDR3: CASSTRLAAQETQYF
size: -; length: 14; D: TRBD1; V: TRBV29-1; J: TRBJ1-4; DNA: TGCAGCGTCGGACAGGGAGCAACTAATGAAAAACTGTTTTTT; CDR3: CSVGQGATNEKLFF
size: -; length: 15; D: TRBD1; V: TRBV27; J: TRBJ2-2; DNA: TGTGCCAGCAGCCTGGGACAGCTAACAATCGGGGAGCTGTTTTTT; CDR3: CASSLGQLTIGELFF
size: few; length: 15; D: TRBD1; V: TRBV7-6; J: TRBJ2-7; DNA: TGTGCCAGCAGCCCGACAGGGGATGGGGCCTACGAGCAGTACTTC; CDR3: CASSPTGDGAYEQYF
size: -; length: 15; D: -; V: TRBV5-8; J: TRBJ1-1; DNA: TGTGCCAGCAGCTTGGCCCCGGGTCTGAACACTGAAGCTTTCTTT; CDR3: CASSLAPGLNTEAFF
size: -; length: 20; D: -; V: TRBV4-1; J: TRBJ1-5; DNA: TGCGCCAGCAGCCAAGCCCTTATAACGGGTAGGGGGATGAGCAATCAGCCCCAGCATTTT; CDR3: CASSQALITGRGMSNQPQHF
size: -; length: 15; D: TRBD2; V: TRBV28; J: TRBJ2-7; DNA: TGTGCCAGCAGCCCCCAAGCGGGAGGGCACTACGAGCAGTACTTC; CDR3: CASSPQAGGHYEQYF
size: once; length: 16; D: -; V: TRBV4-2; J: TRBJ2-1; DNA: TGTGCCAGCAGCCAAGACTTAGCGGTTAATATCAATGAGCAGTTCTTC; CDR3: CASSQDLAVNINEQFF
size: -; length: 17; D: TRBD2; V: TRBV7-2; J: TRBJ2-3; DNA: TGTGCCAGCAGCTTAGGACCGCTAGCGGGGGGTACAGATACGCAGTATTTT; CDR3: CASSLGPLAGGTDTQYF
size: -; length: 15; D: -; V: TRBV6-1; J: TRBJ2-7; DNA: TGTGCCAGCAGTGAAGATAGGACAGTCTCCTACGAGCAGTACTTC; CDR3: CASSEDRTVSYEQYF
size: -; length: 14; D: -; V: TRBV7-6; J: TRBJ2-1; DNA: TGTGCCAGCAGCTTAGGCAACACCTACAATGAGCAGTTCTTC; CDR3: CASSLGNTYNEQFF
size: -; length: 18; D: -; V: TRBV21-1; J: TRBJ2-1; DNA: TGTGCCAGCAGCAAAGGGTCCTCGGGGGGGGAGGACTACAATGAGCAGTTCTTC; CDR3: CASSKGSSGGEDYNEQFF
size: -; length: 16; D: TRBD2; V: TRBV9; J: TRBJ2-1; DNA: TGTGCCAGCAGCGTAGCAGTAGCGGGGGGCTACAATGAGCAGTTCTTC; CDR3: CASSVAVAGGYNEQFF
size: -; length: 12; D: -; V: TRBV28; J: TRBJ1-5; DNA: TGTGCCAGCTCCGACAGTAATCAGCCCCAGCATTTT; CDR3: CASSDSNQPQHF
size: -; length: 12; D: -; V: TRBV19; J: TRBJ2-5; DNA: TGTGCCAGTAGTATCCCGGAAGAGACCCAGTACTTC; CDR3: CASSIPEETQYF
size: -; length: 15; D: -; V: TRBV28; J: TRBJ1-2; DNA: TGTGCCAGCAGTTTGTCGTTCTCACAAAAGGGGGGCTACACCTTC; CDR3: CASSLSFSQKGGYTF
size: -; length: 14; D: -; V: TRBV6-1; J: TRBJ1-3; DNA: TGTGCCAGCAGGACTGAGAACTCTGGAAACACCATATATTTT; CDR3: CASRTENSGNTIYF
size: -; length: 14; D: TRBD1; V: TRBV4-1; J: TRBJ2-2; DNA: TGCGCCAGCAGCCAGGGTCAGGGGGCCGGGGAGCTGTTTTTT; CDR3: CASSQGQGAGELFF
size: -; length: 13; D: -; V: TRBV7-9; J: TRBJ1-1; DNA: TGTGCCAGCAGCTTAGTTTCGGGGACTGAAGCTTTCTTT; CDR3: CASSLVSGTEAFF
size: -; length: 17; D: TRBD2; V: TRBV7-2; J: TRBJ2-3; DNA: TGTGCCAGCAGCTTGACAGCGGGGGGGGGCTTCACAGATACGCAGTATTTT; CDR3: CASSLTAGGGFTDTQYF
size: -; length: 17; D: -; V: TRBV7-2; J: TRBJ1-4; DNA: TGTGCCAGCAGCTTACGTCCTTCAGGGCCAACTAATGAAAAACTGTTTTTT; CDR3: CASSLRPSGPTNEKLFF
size: -; length: 13; D: -; V: TRBV25-1; J: TRBJ1-4; DNA: TGTGCCACCCAGGAGGGGAGCGGTGAAAAGCTGTTTTTT; CDR3: CATQEGSGEKLFF
size: -; length: 17; D: TRBD1; V: TRBV29-1; J: TRBJ2-4; DNA: TGCAGCGTTGCCGGGACAGGGACTTTTAAGGCCAAAAACATTCAGTACTTC; CDR3: CSVAGTGTFKAKNIQYF
size: -; length: 15; D: TRBD2; V: TRBV5-1; J: TRBJ2-1; DNA: TGCGCCAGCAGCGACCCCGGGACTATAAACAATGAGCAGTTCTTC; CDR3: CASSDPGTINNEQFF
size: medium-sized; length: 14; D: -; V: TRBV5-4; J: TRBJ1-1; DNA: TGTGCCAGCAGCTTGGCTAGGGGAGGATCTGAAGCTTTCTTT; CDR3: CASSLARGGSEAFF
size: -; length: 14; D: -; V: TRBV14; J: TRBJ2-7; DNA: TGTGCCAGCAGTCCATCGAGGAGCTCCTACGAGCAGTACTTC; CDR3: CASSPSRSSYEQYF
size: few; length: 16; D: TRBD2; V: TRBV7-2; J: TRBJ2-7; DNA: TGTGCCAGCAGCTTAAGGGCTAGCGGGAGGAGGTACGAGCAGTACTTC; CDR3: CASSLRASGRRYEQYF
size: -; length: 14; D: -; V: TRBV30; J: TRBJ1-1; DNA: TGTGCCGGGCGCCCAGGCACCCTGAACACTGAAGCTTTCTTT; CDR3: CAGRPGTLNTEAFF
size: -; length: 15; D: -; V: TRBV11-2; J: TRBJ2-3; DNA: TGTGCCAGCAGCTTAGGACACAGGGATGGGGATACGCAGTATTTT; CDR3: CASSLGHRDGDTQYF
size: -; length: 13; D: -; V: TRBV29-1; J: TRBJ2-5; DNA: TGCAGCGTTGTAGGGGGAGCCAAGAGGACCCAGTACTTC; CDR3: CSVVGGAKRTQYF
size: -; length: 15; D: -; V: TRBV5-1; J: TRBJ2-7; DNA: TGCGCCAGCAGCTTGGTTGGTGGGCGCTCCTACGAGCAGTACTTC; CDR3: CASSLVGGRSYEQYF
size: -; length: 13; D: TRBD2; V: TRBV7-2; J: TRBJ2-7; DNA: TGTGCCAGCAGCTACCAGCGGGGCTACGAGCAGTACTTC; CDR3: CASSYQRGYEQYF
size: few; length: 17; D: TRBD2; V: TRBV7-2; J: TRBJ2-5; DNA: TGTGCCAGCAGCCTCGCCGGGACTAGCGGGGGTAAAGAGACCCAGTACTTC; CDR3: CASSLAGTSGGKETQYF
size: few; length: 16; D: -; V: TRBV7-6; J: TRBJ2-4; DNA: TGTGCCAGCAGCCCCGGTGGCGGGGAGTGGGAAAACATTCAGTACTTC; CDR3: CASSPGGGEWENIQYF
size: -; length: 16; D: TRBD1; V: TRBV5-1; J: TRBJ1-1; DNA: TGCGCCAGCAGCAACCGGGACAGGGGCGGGGGCACTGAAGCTTTCTTT; CDR3: CASSNRDRGGGTEAFF
size: -; length: 16; D: TRBD1; V: TRBV18; J: TRBJ1-1; DNA: TGTGCCAGCTCAAACGGACAGGCAGGGATACACACTGAAGCTTTCTTT; CDR3: CASSNGQAGIHTEAFF
size: -; length: 15; D: -; V: TRBV7-9; J: TRBJ2-5; DNA: TGTGCCAGCAGCTTAGATAGTATCGCCCGGGAGACCCAGTACTTC; CDR3: CASSLDSIARETQYF
size: few; length: 16; D: TRBD2; V: TRBV7-2; J: TRBJ2-1; DNA: TGTGCCAGCAGCCCTAGGGGGGCGGGGGGTGCGAATGAGCAGTTCTTC; CDR3: CASSPRGAGGANEQFF
size: -; length: 14; D: -; V: TRBV4-1; J: TRBJ1-2; DNA: TGCGCCAGCAGCCACCATTCAGGGAGGTATGGCTACACCTTC; CDR3: CASSHHSGRYGYTF
size: -; length: 16; D: -; V: TRBV14; J: TRBJ1-1; DNA: TGTGCCAGCAGCGAATGGCAACAGGGAGTGAACACTGAAGCTTTCTTT; CDR3: CASSEWQQGVNTEAFF
size: -; length: 13; D: TRBD1; V: TRBV2; J: TRBJ1-6; DNA: TGTGCCAGCAAAGGACAGGGAAATTCACCCCTCCACTTT; CDR3: CASKGQGNSPLHF
size: -; length: 14; D: -; V: TRBV11-2; J: TRBJ1-2; DNA: TGTGCCAGCAGCCCCGCCGGCAGGGACTATGGCTACACCTTC; CDR3: CASSPAGRDYGYTF
size: -; length: 15; D: -; V: TRBV19; J: TRBJ1-2; DNA: TGTGCCAGTAGTATAGGCAGCGCCCATAACTATGGCTACACCTTC; CDR3: CASSIGSAHNYGYTF
size: -; length: 15; D: -; V: TRBV5-1; J: TRBJ1-3; DNA: TGCGCCAGCAGCTTGGCCGGGGGGCAAGGAAACACCATATATTTT; CDR3: CASSLAGGQGNTIYF
size: -; length: 15; D: -; V: TRBV9; J: TRBJ2-2; DNA: TGTGCCAGCAGCCCTCGACAGACGAACACCGGGGAGCTGTTTTTT; CDR3: CASSPRQTNTGELFF
size: -; length: 18; D: TRBD2; V: TRBV4-3; J: TRBJ2-1; DNA: TGCGCCAGCAGCCAAGTCTTTGCGGGAGGGCCGTCCTACAATGAGCAGTTCTTC; CDR3: CASSQVFAGGPSYNEQFF
size: -; length: 13; D: -; V: TRBV6-5; J: TRBJ2-3; DNA: TGTGCCAGCAAGTCCTTCCTTGAGGATACGCAGTATTTT; CDR3: CASKSFLEDTQYF
size: -; length: 13; D: -; V: TRBV2; J: TRBJ1-5; DNA: TGTGCCAGCAGGTTCGGGGGGGATCAGCCCCAGCATTTT; CDR3: CASRFGGDQPQHF
size: -; length: 15; D: TRBD2; V: TRBV18; J: TRBJ2-7; DNA: TGTGCCAGCTCACCCCTAGCGGGAGAGGGCTACGAGCAGTACTTC; CDR3: CASSPLAGEGYEQYF
size: -; length: 14; D: -; V: TRBV19; J: TRBJ2-5; DNA: TGTGCCAGTAGTAATTTCGAGGATCGGGAGACCCAGTACTTC; CDR3: CASSNFEDRETQYF
size: -; length: 13; D: TRBD1; V: TRBV25-1; J: TRBJ2-7; DNA: TGTGCCAGCCAACGACAGGGGGTCCACGAGCAGTACTTC; CDR3: CASQRQGVHEQYF
size: -; length: 17; D: TRBD2; V: TRBV7-2; J: TRBJ2-3; DNA: TGTGCCAGCAGCTTATTCCTAGCGGGGACTAGCACAGATACGCAGTATTTT; CDR3: CASSLFLAGTSTDTQYF